The entry below describes one T cell receptor beta chain. Its antigen is unidentified. Each CDR3 protein is one row after TCRdb ran MiXCR on the reads. Of about 110,000 distinct CDR3 sequences listed, 29% were seen once; the top ten hold roughly three quarters. This sample was included in a study of T cell repertoires in cytomegalovirus infection. Study-wide context: Epitope selection comprised recently identified HLA-C-restricted CMV epitopes and well-studied HLA-B-restricted CMV epitopes.

This CDR3 comprises 15 residues. CDR1 and CDR2 (germline): DFQATT, SNEGSKA (reference sequence). V lost 3 bases to trimming and J lost 6 bases, with 18 bases between them. The specimen comprised CD8+ T cells from cultured PBMCs, sampled from culture after CMV antigen stimulation. This sequence originates from a human donor in good health (CMV status not recorded). Some clones in this sample may be carry-over from other donors' samples. The genes are TRBV20-1 and TRBJ2-1, with D hard to call. The CDR3 is CSARSSGTTPNEQFF. In nucleotides, the CDR3 is TGCAGTGCTAGGTCCTCAGGTACTACCCCCAATGAGCAGTTCTTC.